What follows are 29 T cell receptor beta chains derived from one specimen sequenced in a study of molecular identifiers for immune sequencing clone quantification. TCRdb re-analysed the PCR reads in MiXCR, keeping a single row per CDR3 protein. The repertoire includes 300,000 to 400,000 distinct CDR3 sequences, 24% of them detected once, and 0.74% sits in the top ten. The sample consisted of naive CD8+ T cells from blood, with Jurkat cell RNA spiked in. Noted subset: FACS-sorted CD8+CD4-CCR7+CD45RA+ naive T cells. All receptors come from a human donor in good health. Some libraries in this study had Jurkat cell RNA spiked in.

This clonotype was counted ten times or more. This chain links TRBV7-3 with TRBJ1-1; D remains unclear. Deletions cut 4 bases from V and 4 bases from J, with 10 bases between. The CDR3 spans 13 residues. Germline CDR1 SGHTA, CDR2 FQGTGA. CDR3 in amino acids: CASSSDMGTEAFF. The CDR3 DNA is TGTGCCAGCAGCTCCGACATGGGCACTGAAGCTTTCTTT.

Note on this clonotype: Possible read error: a much larger clone is one base away. The chain couples TRBV7-8 to TRBJ2-1, with D possibly being TRBD1 or TRBD2 (6 bases each). Per the germline V gene, CDR1 is SGHVS and CDR2 is FQNEAQ. The CDR3 has 15 residues. Here the CDR3 DNA reads TGTGTCAGCAGCCCCCTCGGGGGCTCCCCGAATGAGCAGTTCTTC. This sequence encodes CVSSPLGGSPNEQFF.

This clonotype was counted many times. The genes are TRBV20-1 and TRBJ2-7; D is unresolved. Germline V gene sequence: CDR1 DFQATT, CDR2 SNEGSKA (reference sequence). There are 12 residues in the CDR3. Trimming removed 3 bases at V and 1 base at J, with 7 bases between. The CDR3 protein is CSASELSYEQYF. In DNA, the CDR3 is TGCAGTGCTAGCGAGTTGTCCTACGAGCAGTACTTC.

The V call is TRBV20-1, the J call TRBJ2-3, with 10 bases fitting TRBD1. In germline, CDR1 is DFQATT, CDR2 SNEGSKA (reference sequence). Trimming removed 5 bases from V and 3 bases from J; junction bases left unmatched: 8. The CDR3 totals 15 residues. The CDR3 is CSAFPGQGMTDTQYF. DNA of the CDR3: TGCAGTGCTTTCCCGGGACAGGGGATGACAGATACGCAGTATTTT.

The chain is built from TRBV4-1 and TRBJ2-3; TRBD2 might be the D (7 bases). The CDR3 totals 14 residues. V was pared by 3 bases and J by 4 bases, with 11 bases between. Germline V lookup: CDR1 MGHRA, CDR2 YSYEKL. The chain's CDR3 is CASSHEGGADTQYF. The CDR3 DNA is TGCGCCAGCAGCCACGAGGGGGGGGCAGATACGCAGTATTTT.

This clonotype was seen ten or more times. The chain couples TRBV27 to TRBJ2-7; possibly TRBD1 for D (5 bases). Germline V gene lookup returns CDR1 MNHEY and CDR2 SMNVEV (reference sequence). Trimming cost V 6 bases and J 3 bases, with 12 bases left between them. The CDR3 is made up of 13 amino acids. The DNA for the CDR3 is TGTGCCAGCAGCTCAGGGTCTGGCTACGAGCAGTACTTC. This encodes CASSSGSGYEQYF.

This clonotype appeared once. V usage is TRBV29-1 and J usage is TRBJ2-2, with D maybe TRBD1 (5 bases). This CDR3 is built from 12 residues. CDR1 SQVTM and CDR2 ANQGSEA come from the germline V gene. V lost 4 bases, J lost 6 bases, and 9 bases lay in between. CDR3 loop: CSVAWGSGELFF. In nucleotides, the CDR3 is TGCAGCGTTGCCTGGGGCTCCGGGGAGCTGTTTTTT.

To note about this clonotype: Given a much more abundant clone one base away, this may be a read error. The chain employs TRBV29-1 and TRBJ2-4; tentative D call: TRBD1 (5 bases). Trimming removed 8 bases from V and 9 bases from J, with 11 bases in between. The CDR3 covers 10 residues. Germline lookup yields CDR1 SQVTM and CDR2 ANQGSEA. The CDR3 DNA reads as TGCAGCATTGGGGCGTCCATTCAGTACTTC. Its translation is CSIGASIQYF. Full variable domain (rest looked up from reference TRBV29-1 and TRBJ2-4): SAVISQKPSRDICQRGTSLTIQCQVDSQVTMMFWYRQQPGQSLTLIATANQGSEATYESGFVIDKFPISRPNLTFSTLTVSNMSPEDSSIYLCSIGASIQYFGAGTRLSVL.

This clonotype was picked up a small number of times. The gene calls are TRBV4-1 and TRBJ2-7; possible D gene TRBD1, 5 bases. Trimming cost V 0 bases and J 3 bases, with 15 bases left between them. CDR3 length equals 16 residues. Germline V gives CDR1 MGHRA, CDR2 YSYEKL. Here the CDR3 reads CASSQDGATLYYEQYF. The CDR3 DNA is TGCGCCAGCAGCCAAGATGGGGCCACGCTCTACTACGAGCAGTACTTC.

This clonotype was observed at least ten times. The chain links TRBV4-1 to TRBJ2-1; the match to TRBD1 covers 10 bases. The CDR3 loop spans 15 amino acids. Looked up from germline, CDR1 is MGHRA and CDR2 is YSYEKL. Germline trimming cut 2 bases from V and 4 bases from J; bases unmatched to any gene: 2. The CDR3 DNA reads as TGCGCCAGCAGCCAACAGGGACAGGGGTACAATGAGCAGTTCTTC. This codes for CASSQQGQGYNEQFF.

This clonotype was seen a handful of times. The CDR3 does not end in the conserved phenylalanine or tryptophan, so this is likely a read error. The chain links TRBV9 to TRBJ1-3, with D possibly matching TRBD1 (5 bases). The CDR3 runs 15 residues. Trimming pared 3 bases from V and 2 bases from J, leaving 12 bases between. The germline CDR1 and CDR2 sequences are SGDLS and YYNGEE. The CDR3 reads CASSAEGATGNTIYS. DNA for the CDR3: TGTGCCAGCAGCGCGGAAGGGGCGACTGGAAACACCATATATTCT.

Many counts were recorded for this clonotype. The gene calls are TRBV14 and TRBJ1-5; the D is unclear. Trimming removed 0 bases at V and 7 bases at J, with 7 bases between. Germline V gene data show CDR1 as SGHDN and CDR2 as FVKESK. This CDR3 spans 13 amino acids. CDR3 in DNA: TGTGCCAGCAGCCAAGAGATTGGGCAGCCCCAGCATTTT. Encoded protein: CASSQEIGQPQHF.

In this sample, this clonotype turned up a few times. The chain's CDR3 is CASSLGETAYEQYF. The CDR3 DNA reads as TGTGCCAGCAGCTTAGGGGAAACAGCCTACGAGCAGTACTTC. The rearrangement links TRBV7-9 to TRBJ2-7; unclear D gene. V was trimmed by 1 base and J by 2 bases, leaving 9 bases between them. CDR1 and CDR2 from the germline V gene are SEHNR and FQNEAQ (reference sequence). The length of the CDR3 is 14 residues.

This clonotype has just a few counts. The chain carries TRBV28 and TRBJ1-1; no reliable D call. CDR1 and CDR2 (germline): MDHEN, SYDVKM. The CDR3 consists of 15 residues. V was cut by 5 bases and J by 0 bases, with 13 bases left in between. The CDR3 sequence is CASSLPANLNTEAFF. CDR3 bases: TGTGCCAGCAGTCTTCCGGCGAATTTGAACACTGAAGCTTTCTTT.

The sample holds one count of this clonotype. One end of the junction varies from germline; a read error may be responsible. The genes are TRBV6-2 or TRBV6-3 and TRBJ2-7, with D possibly matching TRBD1 (5 bases). CDR1 is MNHEY and CDR2 is SVGEGT in the germline V gene. The CDR3 spans 14 residues. The chain's CDR3 is CASSYLGHPYQQYF. CDR3 DNA: TGTGCCAGCAGTTACCTAGGACACCCCTACCAGCAGTACTTC.

This clonotype was observed many times. This rearrangement joins TRBV29-1 to TRBJ2-7; TRBD1 might be the D (5 bases). V was pared by 7 bases and J by 2 bases, with 12 bases between. From germline, CDR1 is SQVTM and CDR2 ANQGSEA. The CDR3 extends over 12 amino acids. The CDR3 spells CSARKGTYEQYF. The CDR3 nucleotides read TGCAGCGCTCGGAAGGGGACCTACGAGCAGTACTTC.

The table lists this clonotype with a few counts. V gene TRBV5-4 combines with J gene TRBJ2-7, with a weak D call TRBD1 (5 bases). Germline assignment: CDR1 SGHNT and CDR2 YYREEE (reference sequence). The CDR3 is 13 amino acids. The V and J ends lost 0 bases and 5 bases respectively, with 9 bases between them. The CDR3 sequence: CASSLEGSDEQYF. The CDR3 DNA sequence: TGTGCCAGCAGCTTGGAGGGGTCAGACGAGCAGTACTTC.

This clonotype has more than one count but fewer than ten. This is likely a read error, given that the CDR3 carries no conserved phenylalanine or tryptophan at its end. The V gene is TRBV6-1, the J gene TRBJ2-7; the match to TRBD1 covers 9 bases. The germline CDR1 and CDR2 sequences are MNHNS and SASEGT. The CDR3 is 13 amino acids. The V gene end was trimmed by 8 bases and the J gene end by 5 bases; junction bases not matched to a gene: 7. This CDR3 is CASLGQGLHEQYL. The CDR3 nucleotides read TGTGCCAGCCTCGGACAGGGGCTCCACGAGCAGTACCTC.

The chain links TRBV6-2 or TRBV6-3 to TRBJ2-3, with D unresolved. Germline assignment: CDR1 MNHEY and CDR2 SVGEGT. Deletions cut 2 bases from V and 3 bases from J, with 12 bases between. The CDR3 runs 15 residues. CDR3 region: CASSYLVLATDTQYF. CDR3 bases: TGTGCCAGCAGTTACCTAGTCTTGGCGACAGATACGCAGTATTTT.

The rearrangement uses TRBV4-3 and TRBJ1-4; D is unresolved. Trimming cost V 0 bases and J 8 bases, with 10 bases left between them. CDR1 and CDR2 (germline): LGHNA, YSLEER. The CDR3 length is 14 residues. This CDR3 reads CASSQDTGVEKLFF. For the CDR3, the DNA is TGCGCCAGCAGCCAAGATACCGGGGTGGAAAAACTGTTTTTT.

This clonotype has ten or more counts. The chain uses TRBV20-1 and TRBJ2-7, with 9 bases aligning to TRBD2. V was pared by 5 bases and J by 4 bases, with 6 bases of the junction left unmatched. CDR1 DFQATT and CDR2 SNEGSKA come from the germline V gene (reference sequence). The CDR3 is 13 residues long. In DNA, the CDR3 is TGCAGTGCTCGACCGGGACTAGCTTACGAGCAGTACTTC. Translated, it gives CSARPGLAYEQYF.

The chain employs TRBV7-2 and TRBJ1-1, with a possible D match to TRBD1 (5 bases). Germline V gene lookup returns CDR1 SGHTA and CDR2 FQGNSA. The V end lost 1 base, the J end lost 7 bases, and 13 bases lay between the germline ends. The CDR3 totals 14 residues. Written as DNA, the CDR3 is TGTGCCAGCAGCTTAGACTCCCCGACAGATGAAGCTTTCTTT. It yields the protein CASSLDSPTDEAFF.

Of note for this clonotype: A much more abundant neighbour one base away suggests this may be a read error. The genes are TRBV27 and TRBJ1-5; no clear D gene. The germline V gene has CDR1 MNHEY and CDR2 SMNVEV (reference sequence). V was pared by 5 bases and J by 0 bases, with 17 bases between. This CDR3 contains 17 residues. The CDR3 loop reads CASSPRLLNPSNQPQHF. As DNA, the CDR3 is TGTGCCAGCAGTCCCAGACTTCTCAACCCTAGCAATCAGCCCCAGCATTTT.

The table lists this clonotype with many counts. The V call is TRBV20-1, the J call TRBJ2-7; D gene uncertain. The CDR3 extends over 13 amino acids. The V end lost 2 bases, the J end lost 2 bases, and 10 bases lay between the germline ends. Germline V CDR1 and CDR2: DFQATT, SNEGSKA (reference sequence). The CDR3 reads CSARPTLTYEQYF. DNA for the CDR3: TGCAGTGCTAGACCGACACTGACCTACGAGCAGTACTTC.

There are a few counts of this clonotype. The J gene is TRBJ2-7, the V gene TRBV10-2; D gene ambiguous. The V end lost 2 bases, the J end lost 2 bases, and 10 bases lay between the germline ends. There are 14 residues in the CDR3. From germline, CDR1 is WSHSY and CDR2 SAAADI. CDR3 nucleotides: TGCGCCAGCAGTGAGGGTCGAGCAGCCTACGAGCAGTACTTC. Protein sequence: CASSEGRAAYEQYF.

A few counts support this clonotype. V gene TRBV7-8 combines with J gene TRBJ1-5; D might be TRBD1 (5 bases). This CDR3 comprises 14 residues. V was pared by 5 bases and J by 6 bases, with 14 bases between. CDR1 SGHVS and CDR2 FQNEAQ come from the germline V gene. The CDR3 DNA sequence: TGTGCCAGCAGCGGGGTATATGGGGCTCAGCCCCAGCATTTT. Protein: CASSGVYGAQPQHF.

J is TRBJ1-1 and V is TRBV9; 7 bases are a match to TRBD1. Germline assignment: CDR1 SGDLS and CDR2 YYNGEE. This CDR3 is 14 amino acids long. J lost 5 bases, V lost 4 bases, and 8 bases had no gene match. The CDR3: CASSPPPGGTEAFF. CDR3 sequence (DNA): TGTGCCAGCAGCCCACCCCCAGGGGGAACTGAAGCTTTCTTT.

Note on this clonotype: One junction end does not reproduce the germline sequence, and a read error may be involved. This chain connects TRBV3-1 to TRBJ2-2, with TRBD2 identical over 8 bases. Germline values: CDR1 LGHDT, CDR2 YNNKEL (reference sequence). The CDR3 runs to 16 residues. The CDR3 region has the DNA TGTGCCAGCAGCGCAAGCGGGGGCTCTCTACCCGGGGAGCCGTTTTTT. It codes for CASSASGGSLPGEPFF.

This clonotype appeared many times. V is TRBV27 and J is TRBJ2-3, with 7 bases matching TRBD2. Germline CDR1 reads MNHEY; CDR2 reads SMNVEV (reference sequence). The CDR3 contains 15 residues. J gave up 0 bases and V 6 bases, and 6 bases lay outside the gene matches. Here the CDR3 DNA reads TGTGCCAGCAGCTTACTAGCGATTAGCACAGATACGCAGTATTTT. Protein sequence: CASSLLAISTDTQYF.